This T cell receptor (beta chain) stems from a study of shared clonotypes between healthy human individuals. Produced via immunoSEQ multiplex PCR; TCRdb's table is partial and in-frame only. This sample has 550,000 to 750,000 clones; just over 90% occur once, and the top ten carry about 24%. Naive CD8 cells lacked CD45RO and underwent positive selection for CCR7, leaving out terminally differentiated effector memory CD45RA+ cells. About this clone itself: Its antigen is as yet unknown.

Notes on the study in general: Few donors limited the genetic and exposure-history diversity represented.

The source of this sequence is a man aged 30-40 years in good health. Material: naive CD8+ T cells sorted from blood.

The CDR3 DNA reads as TGTGCCAGCAGCTCACCTAGCACGGAGGGGTACGAGCAGTACTTC. Translating it yields CASSSPSTEGYEQYF. The V gene is TRBV7-2, the J gene TRBJ2-7; tentatively, D is TRBD2 (6 bases). The CDR3 covers 15 residues. V lost 4 bases and J 4 bases, leaving 17 bases between the germline ends. In germline, CDR1 is SGHTA, CDR2 FQGNSA.